The clone carrying this T cell receptor beta chain was seen only a few times. Its antigen is undetermined. The data belong to a study of cytomegalovirus exposure and HLA in healthy donors. Study outcomes and limitations: Roughly 170 TCR beta chains were listed as cytomegalovirus-associated. When the data were analyzed later, several of the most significant clusters appeared to be linked to common viral pathogens.

Germline V gene sequence: CDR1 PRHDT, CDR2 FYEKMQ (reference sequence). With 5 bases removed from V and 2 bases from J, the gap between germline ends came to 15 bases. This CDR3 has 15 amino acids. Researchers ran the PCR with 60 Vbeta and 13 Jbeta primers. Authors' methods: A later analysis counted approximately 88 million unique TCR beta chains, roughly 11 million shared. The data were produced by immunoSEQ multiplex PCR, yet TCRdb's version contains in-frame clones alone and is incomplete. The DNA gave D and trimming, while V, J and clone size come from that table. The sample yields approximately 140,000 clones, around 78% seen once.

The receptor was isolated from a man between 35 and 55 years old in good health and CMV-seropositive. Sequenced input: PBMCs. The V call is TRBV13, the J call TRBJ2-5, with unresolved D. The CDR3 nucleotides are TGTGCCAGCAGCCGCCTCAGCCTAGTTCAAGAGACCCAGTACTTC. Residues: CASSRLSLVQETQYF.